Shown below are 15 T cell receptor beta chains from a single sample sequenced in a study of blood T cell repertoires in COVID-19. Sequencing used immunoSEQ multiplex PCR; TCRdb keeps in-frame clones, though not all of them. The sample lists approximately 76,000 clones, around 80% occurring once. The specimen sequenced was peripheral blood. The receptors stem from a man in his fifties or sixties with acute or convalescent COVID-19.

The chain employs TRBV27 and TRBJ1-2; D unresolved. The CDR3 runs to 12 residues. V dropped 8 bases and J dropped 8 bases, with 15 bases sitting between them. CDR1 and CDR2 (germline): MNHEY, SMNVEV (reference sequence). The CDR3 spells CASGLQRWGYTF. Written as DNA, the CDR3 is TGTGCCAGCGGCCTCCAACGCTGGGGCTACACCTTC.

The chain employs TRBV11-1 and TRBJ1-1, with D possibly being TRBD1 (5 bases). Per germline, CDR1 SGHAT and CDR2 FQDESV (reference sequence). The CDR3 runs 14 residues. Trimming pared 5 bases from V and 8 bases from J, leaving 18 bases between. CDR3 sequence reads: CASSLWSEGTEAFF. CDR3 nucleotide sequence: TGTGCCAGCAGCCTGTGGTCGGAGGGGACCGAAGCTTTCTTT. Looking up the rest from reference TRBV11-1 and TRBJ1-1 gives the full variable domain: EAEVAQSPRYKITEKSQAVAFWCDPISGHATLYWYRQILGQGPELLVQFQDESVVDDSQLPKDRFSAERLKGVDSTLKIQPAELGDSAMYLCASSLWSEGTEAFFGQGTRLTVV.

The rearrangement uses TRBV5-4 and TRBJ1-6; D is perhaps TRBD1 (6 bases). CDR3 length: 14 residues. V was trimmed by 3 bases and J by 6 bases, leaving 10 bases between them. Germline values: CDR1 SGHNT, CDR2 YYREEE (reference sequence). The CDR3 region is CASSSQGINSPLHF. The CDR3 DNA follows: TGTGCCAGCAGCTCCCAGGGGATTAATTCACCCCTCCACTTT.

The chain links TRBV28 to TRBJ1-6; D is unresolved. The CDR3 sequence is 17 residues long. With 7 bases removed from V and 7 bases from J, the gap between germline ends came to 23 bases. Looked up from germline, CDR1 is MDHEN and CDR2 is SYDVKM. CDR3 DNA sequence: TGTGCCAGCACCAATCCCAACGGCCCGGTCGGGAATTCACCCCTCCACTTT. Translated, it gives CASTNPNGPVGNSPLHF.

This rearrangement joins TRBV2 to TRBJ2-4; 9 nucleotides agree with TRBD1. There are 15 residues in the CDR3. CDR1 is SNHLY and CDR2 is FYNNEI in the germline V gene. J gave up 7 bases and V 8 bases, and 12 bases lay outside the gene matches. In DNA, the CDR3 is TGTGCCAGCTCACTCGGGACAGGGTGGGTGAACATTCAGTACTTC. Translation gives CASSLGTGWVNIQYF.

The chain uses TRBV21-1 and TRBJ2-1; the table's D gene call, TRBD2, was not cross checked with the DNA. TRBV21-1 represents a pseudogene. This CDR3 spans 15 amino acids. The CDR3: CASPSEVAGYNEQFF. CDR3 in DNA: TGTGCCAGCCCAAGTGAGGTAGCGGGGTACAATGAGCAGTTCTTC.

The table lists this clone with a few counts. The chain recombines TRBV7-8 with TRBJ1-3, with TRBD1 matching 7 bases. The CDR3 runs to 14 residues. The germline gives CDR1 SGHVS, CDR2 FQNEAQ. With 1 base clipped from V and 4 bases from J, the junction kept 1 base outside the gene matches. The CDR3 DNA follows: TGTGCCAGCAGCTTAGGGACAGGAGGAAACACCATATATTTT. Residues: CASSLGTGGNTIYF.

The V gene is TRBV5-4, the J gene TRBJ2-3, with 8 nucleotides matching TRBD1. V gave up 7 bases and J gave up 4 bases; unmatched junction bases: 14. There are 16 residues in the CDR3. CDR1 is SGHNT, CDR2 YYREEE, per germline (reference sequence). For the CDR3, the DNA is TGTGCCAGCCAGCTGGGGCAGGGGGCTGTGGCAGATACGCAGTATTTT. Protein product: CASQLGQGAVADTQYF.

This clone was seen a handful of times. The rearrangement uses TRBV2 and TRBJ2-1, with 8 nucleotides matching TRBD1. From germline, CDR1 is SNHLY and CDR2 FYNNEI. The CDR3 loop spans 14 amino acids. V shed 4 bases and J 12 bases; nucleotides not matched to a gene: 11. DNA of the CDR3: TGTGCCAGCAGTGTGACAAACGCCGGGACAGGGCAGTTCTTC. Translating gives CASSVTNAGTGQFF.

The chain recombines TRBV3-1 (or the pseudogene TRBV3-2) with TRBJ1-6, with TRBD1 matching 7 bases. J gave up 9 bases and V 5 bases, and 7 bases lay outside the gene matches. The V gene's germline CDR1 is LGHDT and CDR2 YNNKEL (reference sequence). The CDR3 spans 14 residues. CDR3 sequence (DNA): TGTGCCAGCAGCATACAGGGGACCGGTTCACCCCTCCACTTT. Protein: CASSIQGTGSPLHF.

The V gene is TRBV5-1, the J gene TRBJ2-2; TRBD1 agrees at 8 bases. V shed 0 bases and J 3 bases; nucleotides not matched to a gene: 4. The V gene's germline CDR1 is SGHRS and CDR2 YFSETQ. The CDR3 contains 16 residues. CDR3 protein: CASSLGQGRHTGELFF. The DNA for the CDR3 is TGCGCCAGCAGCTTGGGACAGGGGAGGCACACCGGGGAGCTGTTTTTT.

The genes are TRBV5-4 and TRBJ2-4; D call uncertain. Germline CDR1 and CDR2: SGHNT and YYREEE (reference sequence). This CDR3 has 14 amino acids. The V and J ends lost 3 bases and 1 base respectively, with 8 bases between them. CDR3 coding DNA: TGTGCCAGCAGCTCCGACAACGCCAAAAACATTCAGTACTTC. Its protein product is CASSSDNAKNIQYF. The whole variable domain, remainder taken from reference TRBV5-4 and TRBJ2-4, is ETGVTQSPTHLIKTRGQQVTLRCSSQSGHNTVSWYQQALGQGPQFIFQYYREEENGRGNFPPRFSGLQFPNYSSELNVNALELDDSALYLCASSSDNAKNIQYFGAGTRLSVL.

This chain uses TRBV29-1 with TRBJ1-2; TRBD1 is a possible D gene (5 bases). Germline V gene data show CDR1 as SQVTM and CDR2 as ANQGSEA. The length of the CDR3 is 13 residues. Trimming shortened V by 7 bases and J by 0 bases, and 12 bases separated the two germline ends. The CDR3 here is CSGLGGANYGYTF. Here the CDR3 DNA reads TGCAGCGGATTGGGGGGGGCTAACTATGGCTACACCTTC.

The chain employs TRBV5-6 and TRBJ1-1; no reliable D call. The germline V gene encodes CDR1 SGHDT and CDR2 YYEEEE. This CDR3 spans 14 amino acids. V lost 0 bases and J lost 5, with 11 bases in between. The CDR3 bases are TGTGCCAGCAGCTTGGGGGAGAAGGCGACTGAAGCTTTCTTT. Amino acid sequence: CASSLGEKATEAFF.

This chain's CDR3 is CASQGEAREKLFF. The DNA for the CDR3 is TGTGCCAGCCAAGGGGAGGCACGAGAAAAACTGTTTTTT. The rearrangement uses TRBV18 and TRBJ1-4; D might be TRBD1 (5 bases). V lost 8 bases and J lost 8, with 15 bases in between. Germline CDR1 reads KGHSH; CDR2 reads LQKENI. CDR3 length: 13 residues.